Below, 3 T cell receptor beta chains from the same sample are listed, as sequenced in a study of T cell responses to AZD1222 COVID-19 vaccine. Data came from immunoSEQ multiplex PCR; TCRdb stores just in-frame clones and leaves some out. The sample carries over 50,000 clones, around nine tenths recorded once. This sample comprised peripheral blood, obtained on day 0 of AZD1222 vaccination. These receptors all come from an adult in good health.

The J gene is TRBJ2-2, the V gene TRBV19, with D maybe TRBD2 (6 bases). This CDR3 contains 14 residues. Germline CDR1 LNHDA, CDR2 SQIVND (reference sequence). The ends were cut back, 3 bases at V and 7 bases at J, with 12 bases in the middle. This CDR3 reads CASSIDAAGGELFF. The CDR3 DNA sequence: TGTGCCAGTAGTATCGACGCAGCGGGCGGGGAGCTGTTTTTT.

This clone has just one count. The chain joins TRBV19 to TRBJ1-1; no firm D call. The CDR3 is made up of 13 amino acids. Trimming removed 4 bases from V and 1 base from J, with 7 bases in between. CDR1 and CDR2 from the germline V gene are LNHDA and SQIVND (reference sequence). Here the CDR3 reads CASSTTENTEAFF. The CDR3, as DNA: TGTGCCAGTAGTACGACGGAGAACACTGAAGCTTTCTTT.

The J gene is TRBJ2-7, the V gene TRBV18; D remains ambiguous. Germline values: CDR1 KGHSH, CDR2 LQKENI. The CDR3 consists of 14 residues. The germline V and J ends were trimmed by 3 bases and 3 bases, with 12 bases remaining between them. Written as DNA, the CDR3 is TGTGCCAGCTCACCGAGCAACACCAACTACGAGCAGTACTTC. This translates into CASSPSNTNYEQYF.